This T cell receptor (beta chain) is drawn from a study of OX40 agonist ivuxolimab in advanced cancers. Only in-frame clones appear in the TCRdb table, and some are missing; sequencing was by immunoSEQ multiplex PCR. The sample has about 33,000 clones; around 85% are singletons. The TCR sequence derives from an adult with an advanced solid tumor such as melanoma, head and neck, liver or kidney cancer. The material sequenced was CD4+ or CD8+ T cells sorted from blood, taken in a trial of the OX40 agonist ivuxolimab.

The CDR3 here is CASSQDRGSGYNEQFF. CDR3 nucleotides: TGCGCCAGCAGCCAAGATAGAGGGTCCGGGTACAATGAGCAGTTCTTC. The chain carries TRBV4-1 and TRBJ2-1, with D perhaps matching TRBD2 (5 bases). In germline, CDR1 is MGHRA, CDR2 YSYEKL. The V end was cut by 0 bases, the J end by 4 bases, with 13 bases between. This CDR3 comprises 16 residues.